This T cell receptor (beta chain) is drawn from a study of blood T cells in healthy people across ages. Next came a second PCR, run for 7 to 11 cycles, which used a sample-barcoded 5' primer along with a J-beta primer mix. TCRdb recomputed calls from the 5' RACE reads with MiXCR, one row per CDR3 protein. The sample shows just under 550,000 distinct CDR3 sequences, 20% to 30% of them seen only once. Concerning this clonotype itself: Its antigen is not identified.

Whole-study results and caveats: Underestimates were what the diversity estimates from one million T cells were considered to be. Aged donors had fewer naive CD4+ cells and lower diversity than long-lived donors.

This sample was shared with a second study, whose subject was T cells of mothers and their children. This second study says: Barcodes and 2-4 random nucleotides were added by M1S in the second PCR. Reads obtained per mother exceeded 9.5 million TCR beta CDR3 reads, with several million obtained per child.

Specimen: blood. The sequence was collected from a boy under 18 in good health.

CDR3 nucleotide sequence: TGTGCCAGCAGCGCCCGACCGATGAACACTGAAGCTTTCTTT. Amino acids: CASSARPMNTEAFF. The chain employs TRBV9 and TRBJ1-1, with D uncertain. The CDR3 runs 14 residues. CDR1 is SGDLS and CDR2 is YYNGEE in the germline V gene. Trimming cost V 3 bases and J 0 bases, with 9 bases left between them. The whole variable domain, remainder taken from reference TRBV9 and TRBJ1-1, is DSGVTQTPKHLITATGQRVTLRCSPRSGDLSVYWYQQSLDQGLQFLIQYYNGEERAKGNILERFSAQQFPDLHSELNLSSLELGDSALYFCASSARPMNTEAFFGQGTRLTVV.